The sequence of this T cell receptor beta chain was determined in a study of T-cell reconstitution after alpha-beta-depleted transplantation in children. Study results and limitations: Some patients' high day-60 TCRbeta diversity was attributed to recipient cells surviving conditioning.

This clonotype was found a few times. Its antigen is unidentified. Unique molecular identifiers were built into the TCRbeta library. TCRdb re-called the PCR reads with MiXCR, one entry per CDR3 protein. The sample has 300,000 to 350,000 distinct CDR3 sequences; about 16% are singletons. The receptor was derived from a male patient aged 2-15 years who had a stem cell transplant for acute lymphoblastic leukemia, so the T cells may come from the graft donor. The specimen was PBMCs, mostly from graft donor cells, collected 360 days after TCRalphabeta/CD19-depleted stem cell transplant.

DNA for the CDR3: TGCAGTGCAGGCAGGGAGTGGGAGACCCAGTACTTC. Its translation: CSAGREWETQYF. The genes are TRBV20-1 and TRBJ2-5, with D tentatively TRBD1 or TRBD2 (5 bases each). Trimming took 6 bases from V and 5 from J, leaving 13 bases between them. The CDR3 has 12 residues. Germline V CDR1 and CDR2: DFQATT, SNEGSKA (reference sequence).